The clone carrying this T cell receptor beta chain was counted a few times. The antigen remains unidentified. This sample stems from a study of memory CD4+ T cells and cytomegalovirus serostatus. Study in general: Healthy Belgian adult donors included roughly ten CMV-positive and some 24 CMV-negative people.

The V gene's germline CDR1 is LNHDA and CDR2 SQIVND (reference sequence). The CDR3 is 14 residues long. Trimming took 7 bases from V and 4 from J, leaving 16 bases between them. The sort gate was single viable CD3+CD4+CD8-CD45RO+ cells for memory CD4+ T cells. Serum IgG to CMV pp150, pp28, p38 and p52 defined serostatus. After thawing, CD4+ T cells were positively selected. TCRdb's table, derived via immunoSEQ multiplex PCR, lists solely in-frame clones and lacks some. This table has 70,000 to 95,000 clones, about 85% appearing once. Study-level results: CD4+ memory repertoires contained 67 of 164 reported CMV TCRbeta sequences.

The clonotype comes from an adult in good health and CMV-seronegative. Sequenced material: memory CD4+ T cells from blood. The chain joins TRBV19 to TRBJ1-2, with a possible D match to TRBD1 (5 bases). The CDR3 DNA is TGTGCCAGTACCCGGGACGGAGACTCCTATGGCTACACCTTC. It is translated as CASTRDGDSYGYTF.